This TCR beta chain was captured in a study of T cells in Graves' hyperthyroidism and ophthalmopathy. Researchers took RNA transcripts and amplified the TCR beta CDR3 regions from them. In the first-round RT-PCR of the TCR CDR3, the HTBI primer set was used. TCRdb ran MiXCR on the multiplex PCR reads and lists one entry per CDR3 protein. The sample lists hundreds of thousands of distinct CDR3 sequences; around 15% were seen once. PBMCs stemmed from over 7.5 ml fresh peripheral blood. This clonotype appeared many times. The antigen is not known. Trimming cost V 1 base and J 5 bases; bases outside gene matches: 8. The CDR3 covers 15 residues. Germline lookup yields CDR1 DFQATT and CDR2 SNEGSKA (reference sequence). Study outcomes and limitations: Separating ophthalmopathy from stable hyperthyroidism was achieved by a 13 V-J model.

The rearrangement uses TRBV20-1 and TRBJ2-5; TRBD1 matches at 9 bases. Specimen: blood. This clonotype originated in a woman between 18 and 30 years old with Graves' ophthalmopathy. The CDR3 loop is CSARAAGTGWETQYF. CDR3 DNA: TGCAGTGCTAGAGCCGCCGGGACAGGGTGGGAGACCCAGTACTTC.